The 18 T cell receptor beta chains below come from one sample, sequenced in a study of post-analysis software for immune sequencing data. Unique molecular identifiers were carried by the TCR beta cDNA libraries. TCRdb processed the PCR reads anew with MiXCR; each CDR3 protein has one entry. The table has approximately 360,000 distinct CDR3 sequences, around 37% seen once. Study-level results: Relative to controls, patients had a few TRBV segments at higher frequency, with TRBV5-6, TRBV5-1 and TRBV20-1 among these.

Antigens of these TCRs are unknown. Sequenced: blood. Every receptor here comes from a girl aged 5 to 17 with multiple sclerosis.

This chain links TRBV20-1 with TRBJ2-1, with D unclear. The V gene's germline CDR1 is DFQATT and CDR2 SNEGSKA (reference sequence). The V end lost 6 bases, the J end lost 11 bases, and 11 bases lay between the germline ends. This CDR3 comprises 10 residues. CDR3 in amino acids: CSATVDQQFF. The CDR3 DNA sequence: TGCAGTGCCACGGTCGACCAGCAGTTCTTC.

This clonotype turned up a few times. The chain joins TRBV7-2 to TRBJ1-5; 8 bases align to TRBD1. The V gene's germline CDR1 is SGHTA and CDR2 FQGNSA. Unmatched junction bases numbered 5, after V lost 5 bases and J lost 2 bases. The CDR3 is 15 amino acids. The CDR3 DNA follows: TGTGCCAGCAGCCCGCAGGGGGCCCGCAATCAGCCCCAGCATTTT. Protein product: CASSPQGARNQPQHF.

The V gene is TRBV3-1, the J gene TRBJ1-2, with D hard to call. CDR1 and CDR2 from the germline V gene are LGHDT and YNNKEL (reference sequence). The CDR3 covers 15 residues. Between the trimmed V and J ends, which lost 5 bases and 4 bases, there was a span of 17 bases. CDR3 sequence (DNA): TGTGCCAGCAGCTACTTCCGGACCGGTTCCTATGGCTACACCTTC. This gives the protein CASSYFRTGSYGYTF.

The chain is built from TRBV30 and TRBJ1-6, with D tentatively TRBD1 (6 bases). Germline loops: CDR1 GTSNPN, CDR2 SVGIG (reference sequence). This CDR3 is built from 16 residues. V was pared by 5 bases and J by 8 bases, with 22 bases between. CDR3: CAWEISGFYRDSPLHF. In DNA form, the CDR3 reads TGTGCCTGGGAAATCTCCGGGTTTTACAGGGATTCACCCCTCCACTTT.

V gene TRBV5-6 combines with J gene TRBJ1-1, with D tentatively TRBD1 (5 bases). The CDR3 runs 14 residues. Germline assignment: CDR1 SGHDT and CDR2 YYEEEE. Trimming stripped 3 bases from V and 1 base from J, with 10 bases between. The DNA for the CDR3 is TGTGCCAGCAGCTGGAACGGGGGGAACACTGAAGCTTTCTTT. Translation gives CASSWNGGNTEAFF. Together with reference TRBV5-6 and TRBJ1-1, the CDR3 gives the full variable domain: DAGVTQSPTHLIKTRGQQVTLRCSPKSGHDTVSWYQQALGQGPQFIFQYYEEEERQRGNFPDRFSGHQFPNYSSELNVNALLLGDSALYLCASSWNGGNTEAFFGQGTRLTVV.

The genes are TRBV7-3 and TRBJ2-1; 8 positions agree with TRBD1. The germline V gene encodes CDR1 SGHTA and CDR2 FQGTGA. V was clipped by 2 bases and J by 9 bases; unmatched bases: 3. This CDR3 contains 13 residues. The CDR3 region is CASSLQGAGEQFF. Here the CDR3 DNA reads TGTGCCAGCAGCTTACAGGGGGCGGGTGAGCAGTTCTTC. Together with reference TRBV7-3 and TRBJ2-1, the CDR3 gives the full variable domain: GAGVSQTPSNKVTEKGKYVELRCDPISGHTALYWYRQSLGQGPEFLIYFQGTGAADDSGLPNDRFFAVRPEGSVSTLKIQRTERGDSAVYLCASSLQGAGEQFFGPGTRLTVL.

The V and J genes are TRBV28 and TRBJ2-3, with a tentative D call TRBD2 (7 bases). Germline assignment: CDR1 MDHEN and CDR2 SYDVKM. V lost 2 bases and J lost 4, with 19 bases in between. The CDR3 extends over 17 amino acids. CDR3 amino acids: CASSLMWGGRDADTQYF. The CDR3 coding sequence is TGTGCCAGCAGTTTAATGTGGGGGGGCCGTGACGCAGATACGCAGTATTTT.

The chain carries TRBV7-2 and TRBJ2-7; D remains ambiguous. CDR3 length: 14 residues. V dropped 3 bases and J dropped 5 bases, with 14 bases sitting between them. Germline CDR1 is SGHTA and CDR2 is FQGNSA. The CDR3 loop is CASSLGGGSHEQYF. In DNA, the CDR3 is TGTGCCAGCAGCTTGGGTGGTGGGTCCCACGAGCAGTACTTC.

The rearrangement joins TRBV7-6 to TRBJ2-5, with a tentative D call TRBD2 (5 bases). Germline loops: CDR1 SGHVS, CDR2 FNYEAQ. V was shortened by 1 base and J by 4 bases, with 10 bases between the two germline ends. The CDR3 loop spans 14 amino acids. CDR3 sequence reads: CASSLEVRGETQYF. The CDR3, as DNA: TGTGCCAGCAGCTTAGAGGTCCGGGGAGAGACCCAGTACTTC.

J is TRBJ1-2 and V is TRBV6-6; D is undetermined. The CDR3 spans 12 residues. Trimming removed 3 bases from V and 6 bases from J, with 8 bases in between. Germline CDR1 MNHNY, CDR2 SVGAGI (reference sequence). The CDR3 DNA reads TGTGCCAGCAGTTATAATGGGGATGGCTACACCTTC. Residues: CASSYNGDGYTF.

This clonotype has a handful of counts. The rearrangement joins TRBV6-5 to TRBJ2-2; D gene uncertain. CDR1 MNHEY and CDR2 SVGAGI come from the germline V gene. V was trimmed by 6 bases and J by 1 base, leaving 12 bases between them. The CDR3 has 15 amino acids. CDR3 residues: CASSKIRGNTGELFF. The DNA of the CDR3 is TGTGCCAGCAGCAAAATAAGAGGGAACACCGGGGAGCTGTTTTTT.

A few counts support this clonotype. V usage is TRBV12-3 or TRBV12-4 and J usage is TRBJ2-5; maybe TRBD2 (5 bases). The V end lost 6 bases, the J end lost 5 bases, and 13 bases lay between the germline ends. The CDR3 is made up of 13 amino acids. Written as DNA, the CDR3 is TGTGCCAGCAGGTCCTCTAGGAGGGAGACCCAGTACTTC. Translation gives CASRSSRRETQYF.

V is TRBV20-1 and J is TRBJ2-7; D unclear. The CDR3 loop spans 14 amino acids. Between the trimmed V and J ends, which lost 0 bases and 0 bases, there was a span of 9 bases. Germline V lookup: CDR1 DFQATT, CDR2 SNEGSKA (reference sequence). In nucleotides, the CDR3 is TGCAGTGCTAGAGATCAACGGGCCTCCTACGAGCAGTACTTC. This encodes CSARDQRASYEQYF.

This clonotype was observed a handful of times. This chain uses TRBV4-1 with TRBJ1-2; D not certain. The CDR3 has 15 residues. V shed 0 bases and J shed 4 bases, with 12 bases lying between them. CDR1 and CDR2 from the germline V gene are MGHRA and YSYEKL. DNA of the CDR3: TGCGCCAGCAGCCAAGAGCGGCTGCAGACCTATGGCTACACCTTC. This codes for CASSQERLQTYGYTF.

This clonotype was counted only a few times. The junction does not match germline at one end; this may be a read error. V usage is TRBV5-6 and J usage is TRBJ2-7; tentative D call: TRBD1 (5 bases). The CDR3 is 14 amino acids. Germline CDR1 and CDR2: SGHDT and YYEEEE. The CDR3 DNA is TGTGCCGCTGTGGGCCGACAGATCTCCTTCGAGCAGTACTTC. Translating it yields CAAVGRQISFEQYF.

This clonotype was detected a few times. This chain connects TRBV5-8 to TRBJ1-2, with TRBD1 matching 9 bases. The V segment lost 4 bases and the J segment 5 bases; nucleotides outside the gene matches: 12. The germline CDR1 and CDR2 sequences are SGHTS and YDEGEE. The CDR3 contains 16 residues. CDR3 sequence (DNA): TGTGCCAGCAGCGACCTGACAGGGGGAGGTGGATATGGCTACACCTTC. This translates into CASSDLTGGGGYGYTF.

This clonotype was counted only a few times. This chain joins TRBV7-2 and TRBJ2-7; 9 nucleotides match TRBD1. Unmatched junction bases numbered 5, after V lost 5 bases and J lost 0 bases. This CDR3 has 15 amino acids. Germline V gene data show CDR1 as SGHTA and CDR2 as FQGNSA. This CDR3 reads CASSNPGQGSYEQYF. The CDR3 bases are TGTGCCAGCAGCAACCCGGGACAGGGCTCCTACGAGCAGTACTTC. Looking up the rest from reference TRBV7-2 and TRBJ2-7 gives the full variable domain: GAGVSQSPSNKVTEKGKDVELRCDPISGHTALYWYRQSLGQGLEFLIYFQGNSAPDKSGLPSDRFSAERTGGSVSTLTIQRTQQEDSAVYLCASSNPGQGSYEQYFGPGTRLTVT.

This chain uses TRBV20-1 with TRBJ2-5; 7 bases agree with TRBD1. The J call is in doubt because the DNA end fits TRBJ2-7 better. Germline V gene sequence: CDR1 DFQATT, CDR2 SNEGSKA (reference sequence). This CDR3 comprises 12 residues. This CDR3 reads CSAGGRGYEQYF. The CDR3 DNA follows: TGCAGTGCAGGGGGCAGGGGCTACGAGCAGTACTTC.